This entry features one T cell receptor (beta chain) sequence. No antigen is known for it. No much larger clone exists at a distance of one base, and base qualities are not known. Healthy HIV-negative adults with no recently reported acute infections or vaccinations were included as donors. Every donor was a Caucasian adult residing in Nashville, Tennessee, USA. CD4+ T cells were enriched through magnetic negative selection, after which naive cells were positively selected on CD45RA and the remaining negative fraction served as the memory subset. Blood was obtained by leukapheresis, after which PBMCs were separated by Ficoll-Histopaque density gradient centrifugation and cryopreserved in liquid nitrogen vapor phase. Purity and quantity of every magnetically sorted T cell population were checked by analytical flow cytometry. Each sorted fraction had its genomic DNA isolated and then quantified by UV absorbance on a Nanodrop 2000c.

CDR1 and CDR2 are read off the germline V gene as SGHDN and FVKESK. Between the V and J ends, shortened by 1 base and 4 bases respectively, the junction contains 16 bases. The CDR3 measures 16 amino acids from cysteine to phenylalanine. Only the CDR3 region is kept as DNA, spanning 48 bases read in frame from base 1. Using the deep immunoSEQ assay, TCR CDR3 regions were amplified from genomic DNA by multiplex PCR. Genomic DNA extracted from each cell subset was distributed evenly over all wells of several immunoSEQ 96-well plates, and each plate served as one replicate. For sorted subsets, each replicate PCR was loaded with around 220 ng genomic DNA, equivalent to 32,000 or so T cell genomes. Purified libraries were measured with a Qubit 3.0 fluorometer, size-checked on a Bioanalyzer 2100, and measured again with the KAPA Library Quantification kit. Every immunoSEQ 96-well plate was sequenced on a dedicated single-read 150-cycle Illumina NextSeq 550 flow cell. Per the source publication's procedure: Because only junctional sequences without quality scores were contained in the immunoSEQ output, filtering matching that applied to full-length reads could not be performed. To assign V/J genes and CDR3, sequences were annotated using PyIR, a Python wrapper for IgBLAST v1.9, with IMGT germline references. Any read was removed if the V/J assignment was weak (E-value above 1e-6), the CDR3 was missing, or the read contained stop codons, out-of-frame junctions, or ambiguous translated residues. A V3J clonotype was defined by an identical inferred V gene, J gene, and CDR3 amino acid sequence. Percentage overlap between repertoires was calculated by dividing the number of shared unique clonotypes by the size of the smaller repertoire. Richness of each repertoire was evaluated using RTK rarefaction, the Chao1 estimator, and Recon v2.1 estimates of unobserved clonotypes. OLGA was used to compute generation probabilities for all TCRbeta clonotypes that the gDNA method yielded from several donors. The table comes from immuneACCESS by way of TCRdb, which keeps in-frame sequences with V and J called. Part of the clones is missing from these tables; in studies checked, under half for an unresolved V gene and the rest for unknown reasons. V and J calls and clone size are as listed in that table; D and trimming were resolved from the DNA. The sample data list 650,000 to 800,000 clones, and just under 75% of these were observed just once. Of the sample, approximately 1.7% is held by the ten largest clones.

These data come from a study of shared clonotypes between healthy human individuals (dated by TCRdb to 2020 to 2021). Regarding the complete study: The cohort comprised a couple of women and a few men aged 18 to 49 years. For each donor, three plates each were used for CD4 naive and CD4 memory, two plates were used for CD8 naive, and one plate was used for CD8 memory. Blood TCR repertoires of 5 or 6 healthy adults were deeply sequenced to estimate repertoire size and the extent of clonotype sharing between individuals. Different laboratories and diverse techniques were used to prepare libraries and sequence TCR repertoires, to increase sequencing depth and limit assay-specific biases. Each donor's leukapheresis produced roughly between roughly 0.94 and 9.5 billion PBMCs. Results the study describes overall, beyond this receptor: Sampling was restricted to blood, and TCR repertoires in tissue are likely to differ from TCR repertoires in blood. The small number of donors limited the genetic and exposure-history diversity represented. When several donors were compared, the shared fraction of clonotypes was around 4.6% for naive CD4, roughly 3.4% for naive CD8, more than 2% for memory CD4, and roughly 0.43% for memory CD8. Naive subsets generally had larger estimated clonotype richness than memory subsets. Based on pairwise subsampling, the degree of clonotype sharing among donors was expected to be affected by sequencing depth. Incomplete sequencing was indicated by rarefaction of sorted-subset datasets, despite the large sequencing depth. Compared with non-shared clonotypes, the clonotypes found in all four sorted-subset donors had higher generation probabilities.

This clonotype was sampled from a woman in her 30s in good health. The source material was memory CD4+ T cells sorted from blood. The sample's cell subset or site label, decoded: CD45RA-negative fraction. The V and J segments used are TRBV14 and TRBJ2-5, with TRBD2 perhaps the D gene, on 6 matching bases. The CDR3 here reads CASSQAGAGLRETQYF. Read as DNA, the sequence is TGTGCCAGCAGCCAAGCTGGAGCGGGCCTACGAGAGACCCAGTACTTC.